This TCR beta chain stems from a study of blood T cell repertoires in COVID-19. Across the whole study: Collection of acute and convalescent COVID-19 samples took place in the United States, Italy and Spain. PBMCs, B-cell-depleted T cells, or T cells were the source of the cDNA or gDNA that made up the material.

The V gene end was trimmed by 3 bases and the J gene end by 6 bases; junction bases not matched to a gene: 6. Per germline, CDR1 LNHNV and CDR2 YYDKDF (reference sequence). CDR3 length equals 15 residues. Original processing notes: Researchers report that nucleated cell counts were estimated from reference gene primer amplification. Clones were read by immunoSEQ multiplex PCR, and TCRdb kept only the in-frame ones, dropping some. V, J and clone size reflect that table, while D and trimming were determined from the DNA. The table lists more than 80,000 clones, about 82% of them singletons, with more than 5.5% in the top ten.

This clonotype originated in an elderly man with COVID-19, enrolled during active disease. Sequencing input: peripheral blood. V and J are TRBV15 and TRBJ2-7; 12 bases agree with TRBD2. CDR3 DNA sequence: TGTGCCACCAGCAGTGGACTAGCGGGATCCCTCGAGCAGTACTTC. Residues: CATSSGLAGSLEQYF. Based on the CDR3 plus reference TRBV15 and TRBJ2-7, the full variable domain is DAMVIQNPRYQVTQFGKPVTLSCSQTLNHNVMYWYQQKSSQAPKLLFHYYDKDFNNEADTPDNFQSRRPNTSFCFLDIRSPGLGDTAMYLCATSSGLAGSLEQYFGPGTRLTVT.